Below, 13 T cell receptor beta chains from the same sample are listed, as sequenced in a study of T cells in Graves' hyperthyroidism and ophthalmopathy. Amplification of TCR beta CDR3 regions used RNA as the template. Researchers ran a first-round RT-PCR on the TCR CDR3 using the HTBI primer set. TCRdb analysed the multiplex PCR reads with MiXCR anew, one entry per CDR3 protein. Of about 380,000 distinct CDR3 sequences listed, about 14% are singletons. The sequenced sample was blood. The receptor set was obtained from a woman aged 55-69 years with Graves' hyperthyroidism.

The sample holds many counts of this clonotype. V gene TRBV12-3 or TRBV12-4 combines with J gene TRBJ1-2, with D hard to call. The ends were cut back, 3 bases at V and 2 bases at J, with 13 bases in the middle. This CDR3 is 15 amino acids long. This CDR3 reads CASSLEAAGNYGYTF. DNA for the CDR3: TGTGCCAGCAGTTTGGAAGCGGCGGGGAACTATGGCTACACCTTC.

V gene TRBV28 combines with J gene TRBJ1-5, with TRBD1 as a possible D gene (5 bases). V lost 8 bases, J lost 4 bases, and 15 bases lay in between. Germline-derived CDR1 and CDR2 are MDHEN and SYDVKM. The CDR3 is 14 residues long. The CDR3 sequence: CASPFGRQNQPQHF. The CDR3 bases are TGTGCCAGCCCCTTCGGGAGACAGAATCAGCCCCAGCATTTT.

This clonotype was counted only a few times. The chain couples TRBV27 to TRBJ1-2, with 9 bases aligning to TRBD1. CDR1 and CDR2 from the germline V gene are MNHEY and SMNVEV (reference sequence). The V and J ends lost 6 bases and 6 bases, in that order; junction bases with no gene match: 11. The CDR3 is made up of 15 amino acids. Written as DNA, the CDR3 is TGTGCCAGCAGGGATCCGGGACAGGGTGCCCATGGCTACACCTTC. Its protein product is CASRDPGQGAHGYTF.

This clonotype occurred many times. This sequence joins TRBV5-1 and TRBJ2-2, with TRBD1 as a possible D gene (6 bases). V lost 4 bases and J 0 bases, leaving 10 bases between the germline ends. This CDR3 is 15 amino acids long. CDR1 is SGHRS, CDR2 YFSETQ, per germline. Written as DNA, the CDR3 is TGCGCCAGCAGCGCGAGGGGGACGAACACCGGGGAGCTGTTTTTT. This encodes CASSARGTNTGELFF.

This clonotype has a count of ten or more. The chain employs TRBV4-1 and TRBJ2-1; 11 bases agree with TRBD2. J lost 7 bases, V lost 2 bases, and 7 bases had no gene match. Germline V gives CDR1 MGHRA, CDR2 YSYEKL. This CDR3 spans 16 amino acids. The CDR3 DNA sequence: TGCGCCAGCAGCCAAAAACTAGCGGGAGAGAAAAATGAGCAGTTCTTC. It yields the protein CASSQKLAGEKNEQFF.

The rearrangement joins TRBV30 to TRBJ1-2; D possibly corresponds to TRBD1 (6 bases). Germline loops: CDR1 GTSNPN, CDR2 SVGIG (reference sequence). There are 16 residues in the CDR3. V was clipped by 3 bases and J by 4 bases, with 21 bases between them. This CDR3 reads CAWSDVGGRVVYGYTF. CDR3 bases: TGTGCCTGGAGCGACGTGGGGGGCAGGGTTGTCTATGGCTACACCTTC.

The rearrangement uses TRBV7-3 and TRBJ1-2; possibly TRBD1 for D (6 bases). The CDR3 has 13 residues. Looked up from germline, CDR1 is SGHTA and CDR2 is FQGTGA. Trimming shortened V by 5 bases and J by 8 bases, and 15 bases separated the two germline ends. The CDR3 spells CASSLGSGDGYTF. CDR3 in DNA: TGTGCCAGCAGCCTCGGATCAGGGGACGGCTACACCTTC.

This clonotype was seen more than once but under ten times. This rearrangement joins TRBV5-1 to TRBJ2-2; TRBD2 might be the D (6 bases). This CDR3 spans 13 amino acids. Trimming shortened V by 3 bases and J by 3 bases, and 6 bases separated the two germline ends. The germline gives CDR1 SGHRS, CDR2 YFSETQ. In DNA form, the CDR3 reads TGCGCCAGCAGCTGGGGGGACACCGGGGAGCTGTTTTTT. Translated: CASSWGDTGELFF.

The table lists this clonotype with many counts. One end of the junction is discordant with germline, which a read error may explain. The V call is TRBV11-2, the J call TRBJ2-7; D may be TRBD1 (6 bases). Germline V gene data show CDR1 as SGHAT and CDR2 as FQNNGV. This CDR3 region has 15 residues. The CDR3 sequence is CASSLGPGTQYGQYF. CDR3 nucleotides: TGTGCCAGCAGCTTAGGCCCTGGGACACAATACGGGCAGTACTTC.

This clonotype was found many times. The genes are TRBV12-3 or TRBV12-4 and TRBJ2-1; 8 bases match TRBD2. The CDR3 is 16 residues long. V trimming: 5 bases; J trimming: 4 bases; junction bases outside the gene matches: 10. The CDR3, as DNA: TGTGCCAGCAGTCCCCGTCGGCGGGAGGAATACAATGAGCAGTTCTTC. This codes for CASSPRRREEYNEQFF.

This clonotype was detected many times. This chain connects TRBV2 to TRBJ1-1; no definite D call. The CDR3 sequence is 14 residues long. Trimming shortened V by 1 base and J by 4 bases, and 10 bases separated the two germline ends. CDR1 and CDR2 (germline): SNHLY, FYNNEI. CDR3 residues: CASSEEGSRTEAFF. CDR3 nucleotide sequence: TGTGCCAGCAGTGAAGAAGGAAGCCGCACTGAAGCTTTCTTT.

Note on this clonotype: This may be a read error, as it is one base from a much larger clone. The DNA for the CDR3 is TGCGGTGCTAGACAAGAGACCCAGTACTTC. Protein: CGARQETQYF. The V gene is TRBV20-1, the J gene TRBJ2-5; no firm D call. Germline values: CDR1 DFQATT, CDR2 SNEGSKA (reference sequence). The CDR3 spans 10 residues.

This clonotype was recorded at least ten times. This chain joins TRBV10-3 and TRBJ2-2, with no clear D. Trimming removed 7 bases from V and 1 base from J, with 7 bases in between. The CDR3 covers 13 residues. Looked up from germline, CDR1 is ENHRY and CDR2 is SYGVKD. CDR3 DNA sequence: TGTGCCATCAAACCCAAGAACACCGGGGAGCTGTTTTTT. Its protein is CAIKPKNTGELFF.